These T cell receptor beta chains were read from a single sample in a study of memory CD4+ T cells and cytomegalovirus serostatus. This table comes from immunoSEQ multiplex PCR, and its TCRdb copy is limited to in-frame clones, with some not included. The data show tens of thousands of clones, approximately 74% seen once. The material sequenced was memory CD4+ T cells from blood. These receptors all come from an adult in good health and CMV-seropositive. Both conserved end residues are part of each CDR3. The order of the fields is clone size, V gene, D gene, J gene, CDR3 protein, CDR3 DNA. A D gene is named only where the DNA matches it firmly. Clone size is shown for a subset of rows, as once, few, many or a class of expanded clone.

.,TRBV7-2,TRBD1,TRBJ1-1,CASSSIPGGAGTEAFF,TGTGCCAGCAGCTCCATCCCAGGGGGCGCGGGCACTGAAGCTTTCTTT
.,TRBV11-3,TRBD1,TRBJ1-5,CASSPDYRGGGQPQHF,TGTGCCAGCAGCCCAGATTACAGGGGCGGTGGTCAGCCCCAGCATTTT
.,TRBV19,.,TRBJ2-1,CASSESIGNEQFF,TGTGCCAGTAGTGAAAGCATTGGCAATGAGCAGTTCTTC
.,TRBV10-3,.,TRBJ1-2,CATREYRAPNYGYTF,TGTGCCACCCGGGAGTACCGAGCCCCTAACTATGGCTACACCTTC
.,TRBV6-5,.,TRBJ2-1,CASSSRDPSSYNEQFF,TGTGCCAGCAGTTCCCGGGACCCCAGCTCCTACAATGAGCAGTTCTTC
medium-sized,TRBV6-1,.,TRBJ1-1,CASSERAADTEAFF,TGTGCCAGCAGTGAGAGGGCAGCCGACACTGAAGCTTTCTTT
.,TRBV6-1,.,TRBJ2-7,CASSEALRGERNEQYF,TGTGCCAGCAGTGAAGCGCTTCGAGGGGAAAGGAACGAGCAGTACTTC
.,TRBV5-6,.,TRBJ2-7,CASSLYVALAYEQYF,TGTGCCAGCAGCTTGTATGTCGCTTTGGCCTACGAGCAGTACTTC
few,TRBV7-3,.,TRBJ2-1,CASSLNARGYNEQFF,TGTGCCAGCAGCTTAAACGCTCGGGGATACAATGAGCAGTTCTTC
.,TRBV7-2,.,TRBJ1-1,CASSSPGRGTEAFF,TGTGCCAGCAGCTCCCCAGGCCGTGGGACTGAAGCTTTCTTT
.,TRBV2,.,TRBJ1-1,CASPLSAFF,TGTGCCAGCCCCCTTTCAGCTTTCTTT
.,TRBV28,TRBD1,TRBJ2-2,CASSSLQGVLQGGELFF,TGTGCCAGCAGTTCGTTACAGGGGGTGCTACAGGGCGGGGAGCTGTTTTTT
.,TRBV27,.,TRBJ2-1,CASSFQGVSYNEQFF,TGTGCCAGCAGTTTCCAGGGTGTGTCGTACAATGAGCAGTTCTTC
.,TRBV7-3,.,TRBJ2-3,CASSLNPTDTQYF,TGTGCCAGCAGCTTAAACCCCACAGATACGCAGTATTTT
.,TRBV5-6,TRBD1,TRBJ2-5,CASSYTGEETQYF,TGTGCCAGCAGCTACACAGGGGAAGAGACCCAGTACTTC
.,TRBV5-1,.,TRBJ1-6,CASSAQSNSPLHF,TGCGCCAGCAGCGCACAGAGTAATTCACCCCTCCACTTT
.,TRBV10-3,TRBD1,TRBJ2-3,CAISEYPTGGLDTQYF,TGTGCCATCAGTGAGTACCCGACAGGGGGCTTGGATACGCAGTATTTT
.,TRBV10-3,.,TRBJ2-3,CASIVGARSTQYF,TGTGCCAGCATTGTGGGGGCCCGGTCCACGCAGTATTTT
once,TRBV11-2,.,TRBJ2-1,CASRPRDKYNEQFF,TGTGCCAGCAGACCCCGGGACAAGTACAATGAGCAGTTCTTC
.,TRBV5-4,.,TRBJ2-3,CASSLGGGAADTQYF,TGTGCCAGCAGCTTGGGTGGGGGGGCCGCAGATACGCAGTATTTT
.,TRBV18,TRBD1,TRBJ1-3,CASSLSTGVGNTIYF,TGTGCCAGCTCACTAAGTACAGGGGTCGGAAACACCATATATTTT
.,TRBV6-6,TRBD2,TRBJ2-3,CASSPSGGGLGTQYF,TGTGCCAGCAGTCCTAGCGGGGGCGGCTTGGGTACGCAGTATTTT
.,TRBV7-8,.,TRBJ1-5,CASSLGPSAGRNQPQHF,TGTGCCAGCAGCTTAGGCCCTTCGGCAGGCCGCAATCAGCCCCAGCATTTT
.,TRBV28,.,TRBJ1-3,CASSFSGSSGNTIYF,TGTGCCAGCAGTTTCTCAGGGAGCTCTGGAAACACCATATATTTT
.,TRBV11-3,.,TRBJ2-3,CASSARVGTDTQYF,TGTGCCAGCAGCGCGCGAGTTGGCACAGATACGCAGTATTTT
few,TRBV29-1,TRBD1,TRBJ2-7,CSVCQGAVGEQYF,TGCAGCGTTTGTCAGGGGGCGGTCGGAGAGCAGTACTTC
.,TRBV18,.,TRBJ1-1,CASSPWAPDTEAFF,TGTGCCAGCTCACCATGGGCACCCGACACTGAAGCTTTCTTT
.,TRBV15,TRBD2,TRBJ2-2,CATSRGAAGGRTGELFF,TGTGCCACCAGCAGAGGTGCGGCGGGGGGAAGGACCGGGGAGCTGTTTTTT
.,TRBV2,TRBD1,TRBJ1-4,CASSTGTGSEKLFF,TGTGCCAGCAGTACCGGGACAGGGAGTGAAAAACTGTTTTTT
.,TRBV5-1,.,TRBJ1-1,CASSLDSSNTEAFF,TGCGCCAGCAGCCTGGACAGTTCGAACACTGAAGCTTTCTTT
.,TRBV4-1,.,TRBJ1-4,CASSPPTGENEKLFF,TGCGCCAGCAGCCCCCCGACAGGAGAGAATGAAAAACTGTTTTTT
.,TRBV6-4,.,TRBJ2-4,CASSVGEGHIQYF,TGTGCCAGCAGTGTGGGAGAAGGGCACATTCAGTACTTC
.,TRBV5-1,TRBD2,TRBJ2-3,CASSLTGLGDPTPDTQYF,TGCGCCAGCAGCCTCACGGGACTAGGAGACCCGACCCCAGATACGCAGTATTTT
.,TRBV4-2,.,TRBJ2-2,CASSPNRDPGELFF,TGTGCCAGCAGCCCAAACAGGGATCCCGGGGAGCTGTTTTTT
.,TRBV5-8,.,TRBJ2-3,CASSLSFEDTQYF,TGTGCCAGCAGCTTATCCTTTGAAGATACGCAGTATTTT
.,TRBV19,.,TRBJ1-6,CASSTRSEGYNSPLHF,TGTGCCAGTAGTACCCGCTCGGAGGGATATAATTCACCCCTCCACTTT
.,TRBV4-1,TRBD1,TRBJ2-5,CASSRRTGGGPETQYF,TGCGCCAGCAGCCGCCGGACAGGGGGGGGTCCAGAGACCCAGTACTTC
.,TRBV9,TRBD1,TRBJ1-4,CASSAGTADNEKLFF,TGTGCCAGCAGCGCAGGGACAGCAGACAATGAAAAACTGTTTTTT
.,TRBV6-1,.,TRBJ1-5,CASRRTYSNQPQHF,TGTGCCAGCCGACGAACTTATAGCAATCAGCCCCAGCATTTT
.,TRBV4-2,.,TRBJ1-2,CASREGWGDYGYTF,TGTGCCAGCAGGGAGGGGTGGGGGGACTATGGCTACACCTTC
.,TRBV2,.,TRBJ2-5,CASRPDRQETQYF,TGTGCCAGCAGACCAGATCGACAAGAGACCCAGTACTTC
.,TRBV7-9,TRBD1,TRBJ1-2,CASSLDVTGPKYGYTF,TGTGCCAGCAGCTTAGATGTGACAGGGCCCAAATATGGCTACACCTTC
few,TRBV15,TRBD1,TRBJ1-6,CATSRERTGYDNSPLHF,TGTGCCACCAGCAGAGAACGGACAGGGTACGATAATTCACCCCTCCACTTT
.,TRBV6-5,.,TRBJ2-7,CASAKGGVGYEQYF,TGTGCCAGCGCGAAAGGGGGGGTAGGGTACGAGCAGTACTTC
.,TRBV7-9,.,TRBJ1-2,CASSLGQGGGYTF,TGTGCCAGCAGCTTGGGGCAGGGAGGCGGCTACACCTTC
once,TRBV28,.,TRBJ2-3,CASSLLSPDTQYF,TGTGCCAGCAGTTTACTTTCGCCAGATACGCAGTATTTT
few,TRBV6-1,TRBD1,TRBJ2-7,CASSKGHRGAYEQYF,TGTGCCAGCAGTAAAGGGCACAGGGGCGCCTACGAGCAGTACTTC
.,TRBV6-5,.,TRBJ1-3,CASSYAKAGNTIYF,TGTGCCAGCAGTTACGCCAAGGCAGGAAACACCATATATTTT
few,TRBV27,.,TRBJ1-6,CASSLPGGPLHF,TGTGCCAGCAGTCTCCCGGGGGGGCCCCTCCACTTT
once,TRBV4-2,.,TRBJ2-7,CASSLTGEPYEQYF,TGTGCCAGCAGCCTGACAGGTGAACCCTACGAGCAGTACTTC
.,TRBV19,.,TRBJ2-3,CASTDVGRDLGDTQYF,TGTGCCAGTACTGACGTGGGACGGGACCTTGGAGATACGCAGTATTTT
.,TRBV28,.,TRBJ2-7,CASSLTGTRQYF,TGTGCCAGCAGTTTAACTGGTACTAGGCAGTACTTC
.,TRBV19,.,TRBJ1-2,CASSTHQRYGYTF,TGTGCCAGTAGTACACATCAGAGGTATGGCTACACCTTC
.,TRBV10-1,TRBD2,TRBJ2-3,CASSAALAGTTDTQYF,TGCGCCAGCAGTGCGGCGCTAGCGGGGACCACAGATACGCAGTATTTT
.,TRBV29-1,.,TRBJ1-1,CSVSDRTNTEAFF,TGCAGCGTGTCTGACAGGACGAACACTGAAGCTTTCTTT